These T cell receptor beta chains were read from a single sample in a study of shared clonotypes between healthy human individuals. Method: immunoSEQ multiplex PCR; TCRdb's copy keeps in-frame clones and lacks some. The table shows around 600,000 clones, with approximately 95% occurring only once. Source material: naive CD8+ T cells sorted from blood. The source of these receptors is a woman in her 30s in good health. Each CDR3 is given with its conserved first and last residue. Fields, in order: clone size, J gene, D gene, V gene, CDR3 DNA, CDR3 protein. The D gene is left open where the match is weak. Rows may omit the clone size; those that give it use once, few, many or a size class.

size: NA; J: TRBJ1-1; D: NA; V: TRBV7-2; DNA: TGTGCCAGCAGCTCCCCTTGGGGATCTGAAGCTTTCTTT; CDR3: CASSSPWGSEAFF
size: NA; J: TRBJ1-2; D: TRBD1; V: TRBV7-6; DNA: TGTGCCAGCAGTTATACGACAGGGGTAGGCTACACCTTC; CDR3: CASSYTTGVGYTF
size: NA; J: TRBJ2-1; D: TRBD2; V: TRBV5-1; DNA: TGCGCCAGCAGGGTTTCTAGCGGGGCGTACAATGAGCAGTTCTTC; CDR3: CASRVSSGAYNEQFF
size: NA; J: TRBJ2-7; D: NA; V: TRBV7-9; DNA: TGTGCCAGCAGCCCCGTATCGCCCTCCTACGAGCAGTACTTC; CDR3: CASSPVSPSYEQYF
size: NA; J: TRBJ2-7; D: TRBD2; V: TRBV10-3; DNA: TGTGCCATCAGTGAGGAGAGTAGCGGGAGCGGGTACGAGCAGTACTTC; CDR3: CAISEESSGSGYEQYF
size: NA; J: TRBJ2-3; D: TRBD1; V: TRBV6-5; DNA: TGTGCCAGCAGGGACAGGCGCACAGATACGCAGTATTTT; CDR3: CASRDRRTDTQYF
size: NA; J: TRBJ1-4; D: NA; V: TRBV10-3; DNA: TGTGCCATCAGTGACGCCCCAACTAATGAAAAACTGTTTTTT; CDR3: CAISDAPTNEKLFF
size: NA; J: TRBJ2-7; D: NA; V: TRBV4-1; DNA: TGCGCCAGCAGCCAAGTTAGGGGACCGGAGCAGTACTTC; CDR3: CASSQVRGPEQYF
size: NA; J: TRBJ2-5; D: TRBD1; V: TRBV2; DNA: TGTGCCAGCGCCGGGACAGTAACTTTGGGGACCCAGTACTTC; CDR3: CASAGTVTLGTQYF
size: NA; J: TRBJ1-5; D: NA; V: TRBV18; DNA: TGTGCCAGCTCATCCGTGGGACCCAGGGAGGGATACAATCAGCCCCAGCATTTT; CDR3: CASSSVGPREGYNQPQHF
size: NA; J: TRBJ1-1; D: NA; V: TRBV12-5; DNA: TGTGCTAGTGGCCGGGATATCAACACTGAAGCTTTCTTT; CDR3: CASGRDINTEAFF
size: NA; J: TRBJ2-7; D: NA; V: TRBV19; DNA: TGTGCCAGTAGTATGGCTCGGGGCTCCTACGAGCAGTACTTC; CDR3: CASSMARGSYEQYF
size: NA; J: TRBJ2-2; D: NA; V: TRBV6-5; DNA: TGTGCCAGCAGAACAGGTTTCGGCGGGGAGCTGTTTTTT; CDR3: CASRTGFGGELFF
size: NA; J: TRBJ2-1; D: NA; V: TRBV28; DNA: TGTGCCAGCAGTTCTCCACTCGAGTCCGGATCGGGGGAGCAGTTCTTC; CDR3: CASSSPLESGSGEQFF
size: NA; J: TRBJ2-1; D: TRBD2; V: TRBV5-4; DNA: TGTGCCAGCAGCCTACTAGCGCCGGGGGGGAATGAGCAGTTCTTC; CDR3: CASSLLAPGGNEQFF
size: NA; J: TRBJ2-7; D: TRBD2; V: TRBV19; DNA: TGTGCCAGTAGTAGTAGACTAGCGGGGAGCTCCTACGAGCAGTACTTC; CDR3: CASSSRLAGSSYEQYF
size: once; J: TRBJ2-7; D: TRBD2; V: TRBV7-8; DNA: TGTGCCAGCAGCCCTGGGACTAGCGGATCCTACGAGCAGTACTTC; CDR3: CASSPGTSGSYEQYF
size: NA; J: TRBJ1-4; D: NA; V: TRBV21-1; DNA: TGTGCCAGCAGCAAAGATGGCAGGCAGAGGGGTAATGAAAAACTGTTTTTT; CDR3: CASSKDGRQRGNEKLFF
size: NA; J: TRBJ2-5; D: TRBD1; V: TRBV30; DNA: TGTGCCTGGGACACGGGGACAGGGAGAGAGACCCAGTACTTC; CDR3: CAWDTGTGRETQYF
size: NA; J: TRBJ2-3; D: TRBD1; V: TRBV29-1; DNA: TGCAGCGTTCAAAAGTGGGTCCAGGGGGCTTTTCGGGGCACAGATACGCAGTATTTT; CDR3: CSVQKWVQGAFRGTDTQYF
size: NA; J: TRBJ2-1; D: TRBD1; V: TRBV9; DNA: TGTGCCAGCAGTTCACAGGGGGGTGAGCAGTTCTTC; CDR3: CASSSQGGEQFF
size: NA; J: TRBJ2-2; D: NA; V: TRBV6-6; DNA: TGTGCCAGCTTGATGGGGGCCGGGGAGCTGTTTTTT; CDR3: CASLMGAGELFF
size: NA; J: TRBJ2-2; D: TRBD2; V: TRBV15; DNA: TGTGCCACCAGCAAACCACCGGGACTAGCGGGAGGGGTGGCGAACACCGGGGAGCTGTTTTTT; CDR3: CATSKPPGLAGGVANTGELFF
size: NA; J: TRBJ2-1; D: NA; V: TRBV6-5; DNA: TGTGCCAGCAGTCGGGCCTACAATGAGCAGTTCTTC; CDR3: CASSRAYNEQFF
size: NA; J: TRBJ2-7; D: NA; V: TRBV4-2; DNA: TGTGCCAGCAGCCAAGTGGACTCTCTTGGGTCCTACGAGCAGTACTTC; CDR3: CASSQVDSLGSYEQYF
size: NA; J: TRBJ2-5; D: TRBD2; V: TRBV4-1; DNA: TGCGCCAGCAGCCAAGCGTCGGGAGGGCCAGGCGAGGAGACCCAGTACTTC; CDR3: CASSQASGGPGEETQYF
size: once; J: TRBJ2-7; D: NA; V: TRBV10-3; DNA: TGTGCCATCAGTCCTGGCGACGAGCAGTACTTC; CDR3: CAISPGDEQYF
size: NA; J: TRBJ1-2; D: NA; V: TRBV28; DNA: TGTGCCAGCAGTTTAATATCCGGGACACCCTATGGCTACACCTTC; CDR3: CASSLISGTPYGYTF
size: NA; J: TRBJ2-2; D: NA; V: TRBV28; DNA: TGTGCCAGCAGTTTACTAGCAGAGAACACCGGGGAGCTGTTTTTT; CDR3: CASSLLAENTGELFF
size: NA; J: TRBJ2-7; D: NA; V: TRBV7-9; DNA: TGTGCCAGCAGCGCCGGGGGGCCCTACGAGCAGTACTTC; CDR3: CASSAGGPYEQYF
size: NA; J: TRBJ2-7; D: NA; V: TRBV11-2; DNA: TGTGCCAGCAGCTTAGAATCCACCTCCTACGAGCAGTACTTC; CDR3: CASSLESTSYEQYF
size: few; J: TRBJ1-1; D: NA; V: TRBV27; DNA: TGTGCCAGCAGTTTAGGGAGGAACACTGAAGCTTTCTTT; CDR3: CASSLGRNTEAFF
size: NA; J: TRBJ2-7; D: NA; V: TRBV30; DNA: TGTGCCTGGAGTGTACCCCTTTTCAGGGGAAAAGCCTACGAGCAGTACTTC; CDR3: CAWSVPLFRGKAYEQYF
size: NA; J: TRBJ2-2; D: TRBD1; V: TRBV27; DNA: TGTGCCAGCAGCCACAGGGGGCGACACGGGGAGCTGTTTTTT; CDR3: CASSHRGRHGELFF
size: NA; J: TRBJ2-3; D: NA; V: TRBV2; DNA: TGTGCCAGCAGAGGGCCGTGGGCTGACCCTAAGACAGATACGCAGTATTTT; CDR3: CASRGPWADPKTDTQYF
size: NA; J: TRBJ2-1; D: NA; V: TRBV5-1; DNA: TGCGCCAGCAGGCCTGCGGATTTTAGCTCCTACAATGAGCAGTTCTTC; CDR3: CASRPADFSSYNEQFF
size: NA; J: TRBJ2-7; D: NA; V: TRBV30; DNA: TGTGCCTGGAGTGTACTGCCAGGGGAAGAGCAGTACTTC; CDR3: CAWSVLPGEEQYF
size: NA; J: TRBJ2-3; D: TRBD2; V: TRBV19; DNA: TGTGCCAGTAGTCGCTACCCACTAACTAGCGGGAGGGTTACAGATACGCAGTATTTT; CDR3: CASSRYPLTSGRVTDTQYF